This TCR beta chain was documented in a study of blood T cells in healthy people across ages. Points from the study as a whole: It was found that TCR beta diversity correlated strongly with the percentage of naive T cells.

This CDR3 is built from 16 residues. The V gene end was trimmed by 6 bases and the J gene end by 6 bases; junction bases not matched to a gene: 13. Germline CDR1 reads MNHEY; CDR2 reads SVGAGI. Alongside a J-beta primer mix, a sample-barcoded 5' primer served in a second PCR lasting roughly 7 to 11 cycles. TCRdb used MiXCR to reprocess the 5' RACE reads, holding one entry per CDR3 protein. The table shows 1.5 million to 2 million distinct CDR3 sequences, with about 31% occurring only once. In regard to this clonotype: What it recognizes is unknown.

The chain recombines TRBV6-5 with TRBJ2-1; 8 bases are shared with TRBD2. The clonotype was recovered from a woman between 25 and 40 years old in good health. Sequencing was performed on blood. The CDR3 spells CASRGREGGASNEQFF. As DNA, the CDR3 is TGTGCCAGCAGAGGCCGGGAGGGGGGGGCCTCCAATGAGCAGTTCTTC.